This T cell receptor beta chain was recovered during a study of beta chain features in type 1 diabetes. Of the isolated RNA, all was reverse transcribed, and so the sequenced material was expressed TCRB transcripts. Produced via immunoSEQ multiplex PCR; TCRdb's table is partial and in-frame only. The sample contains around 280,000 clones, about 8.5% of which appear only once. Trimming cost V 4 bases and J 1 base, with 4 bases left between them. CDR1 and CDR2 from the germline V gene are SQVTM and ANQGSEA. The CDR3 length is 11 residues. Study-wide points: A moderate, significant TCRB CDR3 shortening appeared in type 1 diabetes across four CD4+ subsets.

This clone was seen a few times. Its antigen is not known. This receptor was taken from a young woman in good health. Sequencing was carried out using central memory CD4+ T cells from blood. The chain links TRBV29-1 to TRBJ1-1; D unresolved. The CDR3 sequence is CSVVENTEAFF. Written as DNA, the CDR3 is TGCAGCGTTGTAGAGAACACTGAAGCTTTCTTT.